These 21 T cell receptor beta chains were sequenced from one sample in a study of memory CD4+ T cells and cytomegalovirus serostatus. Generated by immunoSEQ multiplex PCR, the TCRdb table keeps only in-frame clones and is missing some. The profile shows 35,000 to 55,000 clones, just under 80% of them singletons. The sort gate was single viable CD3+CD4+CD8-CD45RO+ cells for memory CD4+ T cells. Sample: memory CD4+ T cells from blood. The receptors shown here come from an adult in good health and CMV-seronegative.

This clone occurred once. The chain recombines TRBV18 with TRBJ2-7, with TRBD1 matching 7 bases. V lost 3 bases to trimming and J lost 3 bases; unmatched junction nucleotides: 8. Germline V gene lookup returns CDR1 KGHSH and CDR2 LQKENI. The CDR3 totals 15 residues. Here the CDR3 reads CASSPKTGENYEQYF. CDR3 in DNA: TGTGCCAGCTCACCGAAAACAGGGGAGAACTACGAGCAGTACTTC.

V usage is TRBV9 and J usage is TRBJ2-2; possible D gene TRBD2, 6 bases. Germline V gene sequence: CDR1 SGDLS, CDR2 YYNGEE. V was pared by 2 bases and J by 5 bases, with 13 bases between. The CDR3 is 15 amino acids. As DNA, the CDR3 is TGTGCCAGCAGCGTTCAGGGCGGAGGGACCGGGGAGCTGTTTTTT. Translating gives CASSVQGGGTGELFF.

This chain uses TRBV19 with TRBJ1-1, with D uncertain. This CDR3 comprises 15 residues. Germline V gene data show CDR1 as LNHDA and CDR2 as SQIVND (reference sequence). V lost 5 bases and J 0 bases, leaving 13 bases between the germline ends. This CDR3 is CASSLKGMLNTEAFF. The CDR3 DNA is TGTGCCAGTAGTCTAAAAGGGATGCTGAACACTGAAGCTTTCTTT.

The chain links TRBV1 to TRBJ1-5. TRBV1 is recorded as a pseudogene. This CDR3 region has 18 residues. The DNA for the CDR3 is TGCACCAGCAGCCAAGATGGGGAGGGTCGGGTGTACAATCAGCCCCAGCATTTT. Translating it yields CTSSQDGEGRVYNQPQHF.

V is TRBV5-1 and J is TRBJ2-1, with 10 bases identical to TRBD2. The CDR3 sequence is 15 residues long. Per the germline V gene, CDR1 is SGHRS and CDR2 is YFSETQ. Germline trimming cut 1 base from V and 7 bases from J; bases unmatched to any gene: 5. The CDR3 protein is CASSLWASGGNEQFF. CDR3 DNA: TGCGCCAGCAGCTTGTGGGCTAGCGGGGGAAATGAGCAGTTCTTC.

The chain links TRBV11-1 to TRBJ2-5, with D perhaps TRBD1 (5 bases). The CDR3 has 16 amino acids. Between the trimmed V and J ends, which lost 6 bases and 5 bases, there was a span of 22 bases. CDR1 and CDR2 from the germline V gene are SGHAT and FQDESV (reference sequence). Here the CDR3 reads CASSPAYGIGAETQYF. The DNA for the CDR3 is TGTGCCAGCAGTCCGGCGTACGGAATAGGGGCCGAGACCCAGTACTTC.

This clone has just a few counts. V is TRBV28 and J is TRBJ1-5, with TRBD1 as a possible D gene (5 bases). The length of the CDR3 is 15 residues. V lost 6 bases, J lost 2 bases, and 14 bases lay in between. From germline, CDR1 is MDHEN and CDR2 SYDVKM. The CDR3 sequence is CASRHPAGGNQPQHF. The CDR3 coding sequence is TGTGCCAGCAGGCACCCCGCGGGGGGCAATCAGCCCCAGCATTTT.

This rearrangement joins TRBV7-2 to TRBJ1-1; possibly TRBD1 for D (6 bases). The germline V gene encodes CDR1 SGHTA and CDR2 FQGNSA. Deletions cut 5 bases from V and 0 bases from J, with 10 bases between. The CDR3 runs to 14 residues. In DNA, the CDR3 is TGTGCCAGCAGCCACGGGACACTGAACACTGAAGCTTTCTTT. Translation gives CASSHGTLNTEAFF. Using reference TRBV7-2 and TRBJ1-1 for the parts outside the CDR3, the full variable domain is GAGVSQSPSNKVTEKGKDVELRCDPISGHTALYWYRQSLGQGLEFLIYFQGNSAPDKSGLPSDRFSAERTGGSVSTLTIQRTQQEDSAVYLCASSHGTLNTEAFFGQGTRLTVV.

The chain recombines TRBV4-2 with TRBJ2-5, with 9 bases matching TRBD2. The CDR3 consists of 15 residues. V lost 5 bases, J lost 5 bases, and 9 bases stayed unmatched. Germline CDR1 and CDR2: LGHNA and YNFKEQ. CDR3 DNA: TGTGCCAGCAGCGCTGGGGCTAGCGGGGAGGAGACCCAGTACTTC. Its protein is CASSAGASGEETQYF.

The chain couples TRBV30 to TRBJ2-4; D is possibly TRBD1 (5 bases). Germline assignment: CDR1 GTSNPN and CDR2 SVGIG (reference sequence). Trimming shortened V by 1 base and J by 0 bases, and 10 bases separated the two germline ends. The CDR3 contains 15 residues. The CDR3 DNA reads TGTGCCTGGAGTGCAGACAGAGTAGCCAAAAACATTCAGTACTTC. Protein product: CAWSADRVAKNIQYF.

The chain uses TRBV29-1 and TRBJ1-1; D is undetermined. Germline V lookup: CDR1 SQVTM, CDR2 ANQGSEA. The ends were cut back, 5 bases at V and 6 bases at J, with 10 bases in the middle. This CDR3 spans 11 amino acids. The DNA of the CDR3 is TGCAGCGTTAAAGGGAATTCTGAAGCTTTCTTT. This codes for CSVKGNSEAFF.

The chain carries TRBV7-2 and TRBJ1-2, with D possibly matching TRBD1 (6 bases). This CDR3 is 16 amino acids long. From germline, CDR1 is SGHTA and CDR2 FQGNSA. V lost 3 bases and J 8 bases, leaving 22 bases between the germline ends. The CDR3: CASSFAPRGVELGYTF. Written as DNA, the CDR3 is TGTGCCAGCAGCTTTGCCCCTAGGGGGGTTGAGTTAGGCTACACCTTC.

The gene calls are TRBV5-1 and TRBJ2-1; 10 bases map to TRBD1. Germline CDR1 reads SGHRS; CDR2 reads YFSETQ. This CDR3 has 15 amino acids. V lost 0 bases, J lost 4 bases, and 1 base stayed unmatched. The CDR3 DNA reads TGCGCCAGCAGCTTGGGGGACAGGGGATACAATGAGCAGTTCTTC. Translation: CASSLGDRGYNEQFF.

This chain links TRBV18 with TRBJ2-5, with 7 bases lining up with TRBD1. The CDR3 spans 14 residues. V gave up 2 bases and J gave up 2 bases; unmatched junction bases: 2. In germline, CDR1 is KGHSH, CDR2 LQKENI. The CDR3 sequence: CASSPRGQQETQYF. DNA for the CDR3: TGTGCCAGCTCACCAAGGGGACAGCAAGAGACCCAGTACTTC.

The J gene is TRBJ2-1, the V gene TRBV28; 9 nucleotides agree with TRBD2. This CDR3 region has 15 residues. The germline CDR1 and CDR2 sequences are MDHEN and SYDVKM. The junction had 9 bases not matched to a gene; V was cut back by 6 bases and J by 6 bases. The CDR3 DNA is TGTGCCAGCAGCATCAGCGGGGGGAGGTTCAATGAGCAGTTCTTC. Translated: CASSISGGRFNEQFF.

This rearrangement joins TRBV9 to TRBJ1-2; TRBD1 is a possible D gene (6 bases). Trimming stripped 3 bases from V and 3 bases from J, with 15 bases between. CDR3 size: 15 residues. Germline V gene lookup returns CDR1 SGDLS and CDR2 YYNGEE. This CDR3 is CASSGQGWSDYGYTF. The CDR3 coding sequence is TGTGCCAGCAGCGGCCAGGGGTGGAGCGACTATGGCTACACCTTC.

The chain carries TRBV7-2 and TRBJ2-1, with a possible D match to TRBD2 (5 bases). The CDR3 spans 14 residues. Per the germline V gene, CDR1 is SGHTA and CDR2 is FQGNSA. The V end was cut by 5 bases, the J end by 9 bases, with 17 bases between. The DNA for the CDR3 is TGTGCCAGCAGCCCACAAATTGGACGGGGTGAGCAGTTCTTC. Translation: CASSPQIGRGEQFF.

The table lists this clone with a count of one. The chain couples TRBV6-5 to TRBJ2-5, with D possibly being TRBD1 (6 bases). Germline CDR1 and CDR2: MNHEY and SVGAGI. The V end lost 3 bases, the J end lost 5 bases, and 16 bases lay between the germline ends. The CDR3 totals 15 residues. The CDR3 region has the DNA TGTGCCAGCAGTTATGAGGCAGGGGCTTCGGAGACCCAGTACTTC. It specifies CASSYEAGASETQYF.

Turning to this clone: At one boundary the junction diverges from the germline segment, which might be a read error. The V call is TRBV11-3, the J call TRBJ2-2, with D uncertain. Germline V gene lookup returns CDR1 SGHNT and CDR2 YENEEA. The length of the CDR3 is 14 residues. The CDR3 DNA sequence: TGTGCCAGCAGCCTAGAGGTTGGCGGCGGGGAGCTGTTTTTT. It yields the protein CASSLEVGGGELFF.

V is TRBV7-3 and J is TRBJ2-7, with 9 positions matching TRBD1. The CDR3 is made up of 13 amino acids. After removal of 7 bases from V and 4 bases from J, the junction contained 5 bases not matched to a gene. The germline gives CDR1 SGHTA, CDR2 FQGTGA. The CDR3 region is CASIFDRGYEQYF. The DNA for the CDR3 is TGTGCCAGCATCTTCGACAGGGGGTACGAGCAGTACTTC.

CDR3 sequence reads: CASSSGADMNTEAFF. CDR3 nucleotides: TGTGCCAGCAGCTCGGGGGCAGACATGAACACTGAAGCTTTCTTT. V gene TRBV7-6 combines with J gene TRBJ1-1, with D perhaps matching TRBD1 (6 bases). Trimming shortened V by 4 bases and J by 0 bases, and 12 bases separated the two germline ends. CDR3 length: 15 amino acids. The germline V gene encodes CDR1 SGHVS and CDR2 FNYEAQ.